The 27 T cell receptor beta chains given below trace back to one sample, sequenced in a study of blood T cell repertoires in COVID-19. Repertoires were generated with immunoSEQ multiplex PCR, while TCRdb's copy carries only in-frame clones and drops some. This repertoire shows over 150,000 clones, 87% found once; its top ten account for around 0.88%. The sequenced sample was peripheral blood. The receptors derive from a woman younger than 30 who had recovered from COVID-19.

The rearrangement links TRBV7-9 to TRBJ2-3, with D possibly matching TRBD2 (7 bases). CDR1 and CDR2 from the germline V gene are SEHNR and FQNEAQ (reference sequence). This CDR3 comprises 14 residues. V was pared by 5 bases and J by 1 base, with 10 bases between. CDR3 sequence: CASSQGGGTDTQYF. The CDR3 DNA reads as TGTGCCAGCAGCCAAGGGGGGGGCACAGATACGCAGTATTTT.

The rearrangement uses TRBV2 and TRBJ2-3; possibly TRBD2 for D (5 bases). Germline values: CDR1 SNHLY, CDR2 FYNNEI. CDR3 length equals 12 residues. With 6 bases removed from V and 5 bases from J, the gap between germline ends came to 9 bases. CDR3 in amino acids: CASRQEEDTQYF. The CDR3 region has the DNA TGTGCCAGCAGGCAGGAGGAAGATACGCAGTATTTT. Full variable domain (remainder filled in from reference TRBV2 and TRBJ2-3): EPEVTQTPSHQVTQMGQEVILRCVPISNHLYFYWYRQILGQKVEFLVSFYNNEISEKSEIFDDQFSVERPDGSNFTLKIRSTKLEDSAMYFCASRQEEDTQYFGPGTRLTVL.

This rearrangement joins TRBV10-3 to TRBJ2-7; 8 bases agree with TRBD2. The trim removed 0 bases at V and 7 bases at J, leaving 2 bases unmatched. This CDR3 region has 13 residues. The germline V gene has CDR1 ENHRY and CDR2 SYGVKD. The CDR3 loop is CAISESAGGEQYV. The CDR3 DNA reads TGTGCCATCAGTGAGTCTGCGGGAGGAGAGCAGTACGTC.

The chain combines TRBV11-2 with TRBJ1-1, with D unclear. The V gene's germline CDR1 is SGHAT and CDR2 FQNNGV. V shed 2 bases and J shed 4 bases, with 11 bases lying between them. The CDR3 loop spans 14 amino acids. CDR3 residues: CASSLNSGTTEAFF. CDR3 DNA sequence: TGTGCCAGCAGCTTAAACTCCGGTACCACTGAAGCTTTCTTT.

The rearrangement links TRBV4-3 to TRBJ2-3; unclear D gene. The CDR3 is 16 amino acids. V dropped 4 bases and J dropped 0 bases, with 14 bases sitting between them. The germline V gene has CDR1 LGHNA and CDR2 YSLEER. CDR3 loop: CASSRLLLTSTDTQYF. As DNA, the CDR3 is TGCGCCAGCAGCCGCCTTCTCTTAACTAGCACAGATACGCAGTATTTT.

This chain connects TRBV27 to TRBJ1-1; D is unclear. This CDR3 is 14 amino acids long. Germline CDR1 MNHEY, CDR2 SMNVEV (reference sequence). Trimming pared 3 bases from V and 0 bases from J, leaving 8 bases between. CDR3 residues: CASSFHPMNTEAFF. DNA for the CDR3: TGTGCCAGCAGTTTTCACCCTATGAACACTGAAGCTTTCTTT.

To note about this clone: This same CDR3 is encoded by further DNA sequences in the sample. This chain joins TRBV18 and TRBJ2-2, with 9 bases identical to TRBD2. CDR1 is KGHSH and CDR2 is LQKENI in the germline V gene. V dropped 1 base and J dropped 0; count of bases not matched to a gene: 0. The CDR3 covers 16 residues. CDR3 amino acids: CASSPLAGANTGELFF. The DNA for the CDR3 is TGTGCCAGCTCACCACTAGCGGGAGCGAACACCGGGGAGCTGTTTTTT.

There are a few counts of this clone. This rearrangement joins TRBV6-5 to TRBJ1-5, with 11 positions matching TRBD1. Germline CDR1 MNHEY, CDR2 SVGAGI. This CDR3 region has 15 residues. V shed 7 bases, J shed 4 bases, and the junction held 6 bases outside the gene matches. The CDR3 DNA follows: TGTGCCAGCAAAGGGACAGGGGGGAAGAATCAGCCCCAGCATTTT. Protein sequence: CASKGTGGKNQPQHF.

The gene calls are TRBV4-1 and TRBJ2-3; 12 bases are a match to TRBD2. Germline assignment: CDR1 MGHRA and CDR2 YSYEKL. Trimming cost V 3 bases and J 3 bases; bases outside gene matches: 7. The CDR3 loop spans 17 amino acids. The CDR3 region has the DNA TGCGCCAGCAGCCAGATATCCCTAGCGGGGGGGACAGATACGCAGTATTTT. Translated: CASSQISLAGGTDTQYF.

This clone appeared a few times. The chain links TRBV7-2 to TRBJ2-3, with 12 nucleotides matching TRBD2. V lost 5 bases to trimming and J lost 1 base; unmatched junction nucleotides: 4. This CDR3 is built from 16 residues. Germline loops: CDR1 SGHTA, CDR2 FQGNSA. The CDR3 loop reads CASSDPSGRGTDTQYF. CDR3 DNA sequence: TGTGCCAGCAGCGACCCTAGCGGGAGGGGCACAGATACGCAGTATTTT.

This clone was observed a single time. V gene TRBV9 combines with J gene TRBJ2-3, with a possible D match to TRBD2 (6 bases). Germline lookup yields CDR1 SGDLS and CDR2 YYNGEE. This CDR3 region has 16 residues. V gave up 0 bases and J gave up 1 base, with 12 bases separating them. The CDR3 loop is CASSVGAGSGTDTQYF. CDR3 nucleotide sequence: TGTGCCAGCAGCGTAGGGGCGGGAAGTGGCACAGATACGCAGTATTTT.

V and J are TRBV19 and TRBJ1-5; unclear D gene. V was cut by 1 base and J by 7 bases, with 8 bases left in between. Germline loops: CDR1 LNHDA, CDR2 SQIVND (reference sequence). This CDR3 comprises 13 residues. CDR3 sequence reads: CASSIVVRQPQHF. In DNA form, the CDR3 reads TGTGCCAGTAGTATAGTTGTGCGACAGCCCCAGCATTTT.

J is TRBJ1-1 and V is TRBV4-3; D gene uncertain. CDR1 is LGHNA, CDR2 YSLEER, per germline. V was cut by 2 bases and J by 0 bases, with 4 bases left in between. The CDR3 extends over 13 amino acids. In DNA, the CDR3 is TGCGCCAGCAGCCAATCAGTGAACACTGAAGCTTTCTTT. Residues: CASSQSVNTEAFF.

This clone appeared once. The CDR3, as DNA: TGTGCCAGCAGCGTGGGACTAGCGGGAGTCGGCACAGATACGCAGTATTTT. It translates to CASSVGLAGVGTDTQYF. The V gene is TRBV5-6, the J gene TRBJ2-3, with TRBD2 matching over 14 bases. Trimming took 4 bases from V and 1 from J; bases not matched to a gene: 5. Per germline, CDR1 SGHDT and CDR2 YYEEEE. The CDR3 sequence is 17 residues long.

This rearrangement joins TRBV30 to TRBJ1-2, with TRBD1 matching over 10 bases. The J segment lost 1 base and the V segment lost 2 bases, leaving 7 bases of the junction unmatched. Germline V CDR1 and CDR2: GTSNPN, SVGIG (reference sequence). The CDR3 covers 16 residues. CDR3 sequence (DNA): TGTGCCTGGAGTACCCTGACAGGGGGCAGTAACTATGGCTACACCTTC. Residues: CAWSTLTGGSNYGYTF.

V and J are TRBV10-3 and TRBJ2-1; no definite D call. Per germline, CDR1 ENHRY and CDR2 SYGVKD. V was shortened by 0 bases and J by 7 bases, with 4 bases between the two germline ends. The CDR3 extends over 12 amino acids. This CDR3 reads CAISESRNEQFF. The CDR3 region has the DNA TGTGCCATCAGTGAGTCACGGAATGAGCAGTTCTTC.

The genes are TRBV19 and TRBJ2-3; TRBD1 might be the D (6 bases). From germline, CDR1 is LNHDA and CDR2 SQIVND (reference sequence). V was shortened by 7 bases and J by 1 base, with 15 bases between the two germline ends. The CDR3 extends over 15 amino acids. The CDR3 region is CASTHEGVRTDTQYF. The CDR3 nucleotides read TGTGCCAGTACCCACGAGGGGGTCCGCACAGATACGCAGTATTTT.

This clone was picked up one time. The V and J genes are TRBV7-2 and TRBJ2-3; 7 bases align to TRBD2. With V trimmed by 4 bases and J by 5 bases, 9 bases remained unmatched. CDR1 and CDR2 from the germline V gene are SGHTA and FQGNSA. This CDR3 region has 15 residues. The CDR3 nucleotides are TGTGCCAGCAGCTACGCGGGAGAACCGGGAGATACGCAGTATTTT. It yields the protein CASSYAGEPGDTQYF.

The chain is built from TRBV11-2 and TRBJ2-7; tentative D call: TRBD1 (6 bases). CDR1 SGHAT and CDR2 FQNNGV come from the germline V gene. CDR3 length: 14 amino acids. V was clipped by 0 bases and J by 4 bases, with 10 bases between them. CDR3 nucleotides: TGTGCCAGCAGCTTAGACAGGGGCCCATACGAGCAGTACGTC. Protein: CASSLDRGPYEQYV.

This sequence joins TRBV5-1 and TRBJ1-2; 9 nucleotides match TRBD1. Per germline, CDR1 SGHRS and CDR2 YFSETQ. This CDR3 contains 14 residues. V shed 0 bases and J 11 bases; nucleotides not matched to a gene: 8. The CDR3: CASSLVGDRVVYTF. Written as DNA, the CDR3 is TGCGCCAGCAGCTTGGTGGGGGACAGGGTTGTTTACACCTTC.

In DNA, the CDR3 is TGTGCCAGCAGCTTAGCGCCAACGGACAGTCATCAGTTCTTC. Its protein product is CASSLAPTDSHQFF. The chain uses TRBV7-6 and TRBJ2-1, with D tentatively TRBD1 (6 bases). CDR1 is SGHVS, CDR2 FNYEAQ, per germline. The CDR3 contains 14 residues. Between the trimmed V and J ends, which lost 0 bases and 13 bases, there was a span of 16 bases.

The rearrangement joins TRBV18 to TRBJ2-3, with TRBD2 matching over 8 bases. J gave up 5 bases and V 6 bases, and 10 bases lay outside the gene matches. The CDR3 covers 15 residues. The germline CDR1 and CDR2 sequences are KGHSH and LQKENI. This CDR3 is CASSLMSGRQDTQYF. The CDR3 region has the DNA TGTGCCAGCTCCCTAATGAGCGGGAGACAAGATACGCAGTATTTT.

V and J are TRBV6-4 and TRBJ2-3, with 7 bases matching TRBD2. This CDR3 comprises 15 residues. Germline V gives CDR1 MRHNA, CDR2 SNTAGT. J lost 0 bases, V lost 4 bases, and 4 bases had no gene match. The CDR3 is CASSAGGTSTDTQYF. CDR3 DNA: TGTGCCAGCAGTGCGGGGGGTACCAGCACAGATACGCAGTATTTT.

The chain links TRBV2 to TRBJ1-2, with TRBD1 as a possible D gene (5 bases). The ends were cut back, 8 bases at V and 3 bases at J, with 10 bases in the middle. This CDR3 contains 12 residues. Germline loops: CDR1 SNHLY, CDR2 FYNNEI. The CDR3 loop reads CASRARDYGYTF. CDR3 DNA sequence: TGTGCCAGCCGTGCCAGGGACTATGGCTACACCTTC.

The genes are TRBV7-8 and TRBJ1-6, with 8 bases lining up with TRBD1. The CDR3 is 15 amino acids. Trimming removed 5 bases from V and 9 bases from J; junction bases left unmatched: 9. The germline gives CDR1 SGHVS, CDR2 FQNEAQ. The CDR3 DNA follows: TGTGCCAGCAGCCCAATGGGCAGGGGGCCTTCACCCCTCCACTTT. It translates to CASSPMGRGPSPLHF.

J is TRBJ2-1 and V is TRBV13; TRBD2 matches at 10 bases. V shed 2 bases and J 15 bases; nucleotides not matched to a gene: 7. CDR1 is PRHDT, CDR2 FYEKMQ, per germline (reference sequence). CDR3 size: 13 residues. CDR3 protein: CASSLPSGSLLFF. Here the CDR3 DNA reads TGTGCCAGCAGCTTACCTAGCGGGAGTCTTTTGTTCTTC. The full variable domain, with the rest looked up from reference TRBV13 and TRBJ2-1, is AAGVIQSPRHLIKEKRETATLKCYPIPRHDTVYWYQQGPGQDPQFLISFYEKMQSDKGSIPDRFSAQQFSDYHSELNMSSLELGDSALYFCASSLPSGSLLFFGPGTRLTVL.

Turning to this clone: Other DNA sequences in the same sample also yield this CDR3. The chain couples TRBV5-6 to TRBJ1-2; D is unresolved. The CDR3 covers 11 residues. Trimming took 0 bases from V and 7 from J, leaving 4 bases between them. Germline CDR1 reads SGHDT; CDR2 reads YYEEEE. The CDR3 is CASSLAGGYTF. DNA for the CDR3: TGTGCCAGCAGCTTGGCCGGTGGCTACACCTTC.